The 20 T cell receptor beta chains below all came from one sample that was sequenced in a study of blood T cell repertoires in COVID-19. Method: immunoSEQ multiplex PCR; TCRdb's copy keeps in-frame clones and lacks some. The sample yields 150,000 to 200,000 clones, roughly 79% seen once. Sequencing was done on a sample of peripheral blood. The receptor source for this set is a man aged 55 to 70 with active or convalescent COVID-19.

The chain couples TRBV19 to TRBJ1-5, with TRBD1 identical over 8 bases. This CDR3 contains 14 residues. Looked up from germline, CDR1 is LNHDA and CDR2 is SQIVND (reference sequence). The trim removed 7 bases at V and 4 bases at J, leaving 6 bases unmatched. The DNA of the CDR3 is TGTGCCAGTACCCCTTGGGACAGGAATCAGCCCCAGCATTTT. Protein product: CASTPWDRNQPQHF.

The chain is built from TRBV7-8 and TRBJ2-1; D perhaps matches TRBD2 (5 bases). The CDR3 loop spans 14 amino acids. Looked up from germline, CDR1 is SGHVS and CDR2 is FQNEAQ. The V end lost 6 bases, the J end lost 4 bases, and 13 bases lay between the germline ends. CDR3 coding DNA: TGTGCCAGCAGAGGGAGTGTCGAATACAATGAGCAGTTCTTC. As protein: CASRGSVEYNEQFF.

The chain links TRBV23-1 to TRBJ2-2; 10 positions agree with TRBD2. TRBV23-1 falls under the ORF class, with uncertain function. CDR3 length equals 14 residues. V shed 5 bases and J 8 bases; nucleotides not matched to a gene: 5. The CDR3 DNA is TGCGCCAGCAGTAACCCAGCGGGAGGGGGGGAGCTGTTTTTT. It specifies CASSNPAGGGELFF.

The V and J genes are TRBV6-1 and TRBJ1-2; 8 bases fit TRBD1. V was clipped by 2 bases and J by 6 bases; unmatched bases: 8. CDR3 length: 15 residues. Germline CDR1 reads MNHNS; CDR2 reads SASEGT. The CDR3 loop reads CASSERGTGIDGYTF. The CDR3 region has the DNA TGTGCCAGCAGTGAAAGGGGGACAGGTATCGATGGCTACACCTTC.

This clone was recorded a few times. The chain uses TRBV3-1 (or the pseudogene TRBV3-2) and TRBJ2-2, with 9 bases identical to TRBD2. Germline loops: CDR1 LGHDT, CDR2 YNNKEL (reference sequence). The CDR3 contains 16 residues. The V gene end was trimmed by 3 bases and the J gene end by 2 bases; junction bases not matched to a gene: 4. The CDR3 region has the DNA TGTGCCAGCAGCCACCTTAGCGGGAGCAACACCGGGGAGCTGTTTTTT. It specifies CASSHLSGSNTGELFF.

This clone was counted once. V usage is TRBV5-6 and J usage is TRBJ1-5; D possibly corresponds to TRBD1 (6 bases). The CDR3 is 15 residues long. Trimming shortened V by 5 bases and J by 0 bases, and 12 bases separated the two germline ends. CDR1 and CDR2 (germline): SGHDT, YYEEEE. CDR3: CASRRGQLSNQPQHF. Written as DNA, the CDR3 is TGTGCCAGCAGGAGGGGACAACTTAGCAATCAGCCCCAGCATTTT.

The chain has TRBV28 and TRBJ1-6; D gene uncertain. The CDR3 runs 14 residues. Trimming removed 3 bases at V and 5 bases at J, with 8 bases between. Germline values: CDR1 MDHEN, CDR2 SYDVKM. The CDR3: CASSFPLDNSPLHF. In DNA, the CDR3 is TGTGCCAGCAGTTTTCCCCTAGATAATTCACCCCTCCACTTT.

Here the CDR3 reads CASRGDRGSTPLHF. The DNA of the CDR3 is TGCGCCAGCAGGGGGGACAGGGGTTCCACACCCCTCCACTTT. The rearrangement links TRBV10-2 to TRBJ1-6, with 10 bases lining up with TRBD1. In germline, CDR1 is WSHSY, CDR2 SAAADI. The ends lost 6 bases at V and 11 bases at J; junction bases unmatched: 7. This CDR3 is 14 amino acids long.

J is TRBJ1-4 and V is TRBV28; weak D call: TRBD1 (5 bases). In germline, CDR1 is MDHEN, CDR2 SYDVKM. The V gene lost 2 bases and the J gene lost 1 base, with 11 bases spanning the gap. There are 16 residues in the CDR3. The CDR3 DNA reads as TGTGCCAGCAGTTTAGCTGGAACAGGAACTAATGAAAAACTGTTTTTT. Amino acids: CASSLAGTGTNEKLFF.

The gene calls are TRBV7-2 and TRBJ2-3; D might be TRBD2 (5 bases). The CDR3 loop spans 13 amino acids. Germline-derived CDR1 and CDR2 are SGHTA and FQGNSA. With 4 bases removed from V and 4 bases from J, the gap between germline ends came to 9 bases. The CDR3 here is CASSSLGADTQYF. In nucleotides, the CDR3 is TGTGCCAGCAGCTCCCTCGGGGCAGATACGCAGTATTTT.

The chain uses TRBV19 and TRBJ2-6; D gene unclear. The CDR3 contains 14 residues. V was clipped by 5 bases and J by 10 bases, with 15 bases between them. Per germline, CDR1 LNHDA and CDR2 SQIVND (reference sequence). Written as DNA, the CDR3 is TGTGCCAGTAGTCCCCGATGGCAGATTAACGTCCTGACTTTC. As protein: CASSPRWQINVLTF.

V is TRBV11-2 and J is TRBJ1-2; D might be TRBD1 (6 bases). Deletions cut 1 base from V and 4 bases from J, with 13 bases between. This CDR3 is built from 15 residues. CDR1 is SGHAT and CDR2 is FQNNGV in the germline V gene. For the CDR3, the DNA is TGTGCCAGCAGCTTAGGCCGGACAGCCATCTATGGCTACACCTTC. Encoded protein: CASSLGRTAIYGYTF.

This clone was recorded a few times. The CDR3 reads CASSLGTSYNSPLHF. Here the CDR3 DNA reads TGCGCCAGCAGCCTGGGCACCTCCTATAATTCACCCCTCCACTTT. The chain couples TRBV4-3 to TRBJ1-6; the D is unclear. Germline loops: CDR1 LGHNA, CDR2 YSLEER. The CDR3 runs 15 residues. The germline V and J ends were trimmed by 4 bases and 0 bases, with 7 bases remaining between them.

The J gene is TRBJ2-7, the V gene TRBV13; 7 bases map to TRBD1. In germline, CDR1 is PRHDT, CDR2 FYEKMQ (reference sequence). There are 14 residues in the CDR3. V trimming: 1 base; J trimming: 7 bases; junction bases outside the gene matches: 7. The CDR3 protein is CASSLVSETGEQYF. The CDR3, as DNA: TGTGCCAGCAGCTTAGTATCCGAGACAGGGGAGCAGTACTTC.

This clone was seen a few times. The J gene is TRBJ2-1, the V gene TRBV21-1; no check of the table's D call, TRBD2, against the DNA was made. TRBV21-1 is a pseudogene. This CDR3 contains 18 residues. In DNA, the CDR3 is TGTGCCAGCAGCCTCGAGGGACTAGCGGGAGTGAGCTACAATGAGCAGTTCTTC. Its protein is CASSLEGLAGVSYNEQFF.

In its sample, this clone was seen once. The CDR3 here is CASSYSRGTPGYGYTF. The DNA of the CDR3 is TGTGCCAGCAGTTACTCGAGGGGGACCCCAGGCTATGGCTACACCTTC. The chain is built from TRBV6-5 and TRBJ1-2; TRBD1 might be the D (6 bases). Germline loops: CDR1 MNHEY, CDR2 SVGAGI. The V and J ends lost 0 bases and 4 bases respectively, with 15 bases between them. This CDR3 is built from 16 residues.

This clone came up a few times. J is TRBJ1-6 and V is TRBV7-9; a weak D match, TRBD1 (5 bases). There are 15 residues in the CDR3. Germline CDR1 SEHNR, CDR2 FQNEAQ (reference sequence). V was cut by 5 bases and J by 5 bases, with 13 bases left in between. CDR3 nucleotides: TGTGCCAGCAGCCCGGACACCCTCAATAATTCACCCCTCCACTTT. This sequence encodes CASSPDTLNNSPLHF. The variable domain in full, completed from reference TRBV7-9 and TRBJ1-6, reads DTGVSQNPRHKITKRGQNVTFRCDPISEHNRLYWYRQTLGQGPEFLTYFQNEAQLEKSRLLSDRFSAERPKGSFSTLEIQRTEQGDSAMYLCASSPDTLNNSPLHFGNGTRLTVT.

The V call is TRBV28, the J call TRBJ1-1; maybe TRBD1 (5 bases). Deletions cut 7 bases from V and 2 bases from J, with 14 bases between. Germline CDR1 is MDHEN and CDR2 is SYDVKM. CDR3 length equals 14 residues. The CDR3 loop reads CASISGGINTEAFF. In nucleotides, the CDR3 is TGTGCCAGCATTTCCGGGGGAATAAACACTGAAGCTTTCTTT.

In its sample, this clone was seen many times. The J gene is TRBJ1-4, the V gene TRBV30; the D gene is possibly TRBD1 (5 bases). Per the germline V gene, CDR1 is GTSNPN and CDR2 is SVGIG (reference sequence). The CDR3 is 16 amino acids. V lost 5 bases and J 0 bases, leaving 16 bases between the germline ends. In DNA form, the CDR3 reads TGTGCCTGGCGGATGGGCAGGGAAGCAACTAATGAAAAACTGTTTTTT. Amino acid sequence: CAWRMGREATNEKLFF.

CDR3 bases: TGTGCCAGCAGCCAAGGACTAGCGGGGACAGATACGCAGTATTTT. Translated: CASSQGLAGTDTQYF. The chain links TRBV6-5 to TRBJ2-3; TRBD2 matches at 12 bases. CDR3 length: 15 amino acids. Germline V lookup: CDR1 MNHEY, CDR2 SVGAGI. V was clipped by 6 bases and J by 3 bases; unmatched bases: 4.